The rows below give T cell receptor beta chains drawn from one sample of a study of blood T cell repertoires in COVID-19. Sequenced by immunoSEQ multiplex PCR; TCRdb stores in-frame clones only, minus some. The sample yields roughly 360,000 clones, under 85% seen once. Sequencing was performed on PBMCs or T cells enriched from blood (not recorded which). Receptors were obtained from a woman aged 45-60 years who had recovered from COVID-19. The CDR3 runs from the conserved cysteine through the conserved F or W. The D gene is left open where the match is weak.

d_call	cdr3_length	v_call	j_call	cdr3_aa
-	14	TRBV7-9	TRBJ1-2	CASSLAEAVIGYTF
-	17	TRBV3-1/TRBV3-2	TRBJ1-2	CASSPGGQSLLFYGYTF
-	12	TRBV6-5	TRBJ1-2	CASSPTGYGYTF
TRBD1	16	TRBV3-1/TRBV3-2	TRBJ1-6	CASSHRTGLGGSPLHF
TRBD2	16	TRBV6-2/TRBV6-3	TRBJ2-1	CASSSALAGAYNEQFF
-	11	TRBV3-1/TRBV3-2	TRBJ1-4	CASSQSRKLFF
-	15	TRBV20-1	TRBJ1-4	CSASEGKGPNEKLFF
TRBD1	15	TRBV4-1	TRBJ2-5	CASSQAGQGRETQYF
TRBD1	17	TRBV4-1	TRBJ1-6	CASSHDRDGKLNSPLHF
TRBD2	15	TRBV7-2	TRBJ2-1	CASSPGRASGSEQFF
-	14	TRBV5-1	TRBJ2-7	CASSIEGTFEEQYF
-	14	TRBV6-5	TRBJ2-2	CASSTDLDTGELFF
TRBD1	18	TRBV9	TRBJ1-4	CASSGGQGSMLGNEKLFF
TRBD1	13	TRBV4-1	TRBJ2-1	CASTGQGKNEQFF
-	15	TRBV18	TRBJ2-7	CASSPLQVEGYEQYF
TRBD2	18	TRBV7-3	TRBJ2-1	CASSSGLAGVQSYNEQFF
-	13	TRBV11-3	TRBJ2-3	CASSTNFQDTQYF
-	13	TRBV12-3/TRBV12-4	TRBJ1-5	CASRVTGNQPQHF
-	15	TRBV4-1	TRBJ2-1	CASSQVVGGYNEQFF
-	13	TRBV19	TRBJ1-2	CASRPPVNYGYTF
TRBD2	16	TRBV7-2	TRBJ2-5	CASRDRLAGSQETQYF
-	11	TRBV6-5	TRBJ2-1	CASSLRDEQFF
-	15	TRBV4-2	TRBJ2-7	CASSQVIGTGSEQYF
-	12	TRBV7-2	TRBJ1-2	CASSSTVYGYTF
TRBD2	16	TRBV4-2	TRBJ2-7	CASSLLGLAGDYEQYF
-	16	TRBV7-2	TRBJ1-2	CASSSLRQRENYGYTF
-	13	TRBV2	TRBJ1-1	CASSSGVGTEAFF
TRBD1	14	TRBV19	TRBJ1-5	CASTHTGGDQPQHF
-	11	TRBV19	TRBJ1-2	CASSSGYGYTF
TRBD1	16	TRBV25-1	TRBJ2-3	CASSDSQGVAVDTQYF
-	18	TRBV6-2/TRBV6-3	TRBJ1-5	CASSQQGLQKNSNQPQHF
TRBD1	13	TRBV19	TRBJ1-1	CASSGDRDTEAFF
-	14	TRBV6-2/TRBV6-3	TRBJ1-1	CASSLLDRNTEAFF
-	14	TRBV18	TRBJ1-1	CASSPQGSNTEAFF
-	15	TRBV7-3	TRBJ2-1	CASSPYGSVSNEQFF
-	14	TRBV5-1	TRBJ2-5	CASSLGQAQETQYF
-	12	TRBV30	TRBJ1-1	CAWSVLQPGGFF
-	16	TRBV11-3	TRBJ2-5	CASSLRFRAGQETQYF
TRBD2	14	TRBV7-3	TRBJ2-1	CASCPTSGSNEQFF
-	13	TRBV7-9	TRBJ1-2	CASSHRDNWGYTF
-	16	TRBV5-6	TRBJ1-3	CASSLDGIRGGNTIYF
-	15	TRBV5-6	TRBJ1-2	CASSLGGAPSYGYTF
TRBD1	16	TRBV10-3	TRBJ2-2	CAISEPKRGQGWELFF
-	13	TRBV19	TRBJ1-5	CASTTGGAQPQHF
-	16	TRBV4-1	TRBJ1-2	CASSQDSQGLKYGYTF
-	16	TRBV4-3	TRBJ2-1	CASSPQPQRAYNEQFF
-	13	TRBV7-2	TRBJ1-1	CASAPSGYTEAFF
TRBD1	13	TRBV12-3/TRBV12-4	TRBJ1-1	CASSLRGQGGAFF